These 23 T cell receptor beta chains were sequenced from one sample in a study of blood T cell repertoires in COVID-19. Clones were sequenced by immunoSEQ multiplex PCR, and TCRdb holds only the in-frame ones, with some missing. Among 100,000 to 150,000 clones listed, 87% were seen once. The source material was peripheral blood. Every receptor here comes from a woman between 70 and 85 years old with acute or convalescent COVID-19.

CDR3 loop: CASSLGLAEGTQYF. The CDR3, as DNA: TGTGCCAGCAGCTTAGGACTAGCGGAGGGGACCCAGTACTTC. V usage is TRBV7-6 and J usage is TRBJ2-5; 9 bases map to TRBD2. Unmatched junction bases numbered 4, after V lost 1 base and J lost 7 bases. The CDR3 is 14 residues long. Germline assignment: CDR1 SGHVS and CDR2 FNYEAQ.

The chain uses TRBV18 and TRBJ2-7, with 8 bases fitting TRBD1. Germline V gene sequence: CDR1 KGHSH, CDR2 LQKENI. The CDR3 length is 16 residues. The trim removed 4 bases at V and 5 bases at J, leaving 13 bases unmatched. CDR3 protein: CASSLQDQGARHEQYF. The CDR3 coding sequence is TGTGCCAGCTCACTGCAAGATCAGGGGGCGCGTCACGAGCAGTACTTC.

The chain uses TRBV10-2 and TRBJ1-5; D is ambiguous. The CDR3 loop spans 14 amino acids. Deletions cut 8 bases from V and 5 bases from J, with 16 bases between. The germline CDR1 and CDR2 sequences are WSHSY and SAAADI. As DNA, the CDR3 is TGCGCCAGCTCAAGCTCCGGTGGGCATCAGCCCCAGCATTTT. It codes for CASSSSGGHQPQHF.

CDR3: CASSPTRWTGHLTDTQYF. CDR3 bases: TGTGCCAGCAGCCCGACCCGCTGGACAGGGCACCTCACAGATACGCAGTATTTT. The V gene is TRBV7-8, the J gene TRBJ2-3; 8 bases are a match to TRBD1. Germline values: CDR1 SGHVS, CDR2 FQNEAQ. The CDR3 has 18 amino acids. V was clipped by 5 bases and J by 2 bases; unmatched bases: 15.

V gene TRBV4-2 combines with J gene TRBJ2-3, with 11 bases fitting TRBD2. CDR1 and CDR2 (germline): LGHNA, YNFKEQ. This CDR3 contains 17 residues. V gave up 3 bases and J gave up 2 bases; unmatched junction bases: 7. The CDR3 coding sequence is TGTGCCAGCAGCCAGGAACTAGCGGGGGTACTCACAGATACGCAGTATTTT. It encodes CASSQELAGVLTDTQYF.

The chain joins TRBV10-3 to TRBJ2-7, with TRBD1 matching over 7 bases. The V segment lost 4 bases and the J segment 1 base; nucleotides outside the gene matches: 10. CDR1 is ENHRY, CDR2 SYGVKD, per germline. The CDR3 is 16 amino acids. CDR3 loop: CAISGGGGTDSYEQYF. CDR3 DNA: TGTGCCATCAGTGGAGGGGGTGGGACAGATTCCTACGAGCAGTACTTC.

The rearrangement uses TRBV28 and TRBJ1-1; TRBD1 matches 9 bases. The junction had 13 bases not matched to a gene; V was cut back by 7 bases and J by 4 bases. Germline V gene lookup returns CDR1 MDHEN and CDR2 SYDVKM. The CDR3 runs to 16 residues. As DNA, the CDR3 is TGTGCCAGCACCTCGGCGTGGGACAGGGCTCTCACTGAAGCTTTCTTT. Protein sequence: CASTSAWDRALTEAFF.

The chain joins TRBV2 to TRBJ2-5, with 12 bases that match TRBD2. From germline, CDR1 is SNHLY and CDR2 FYNNEI. CDR3 size: 14 residues. The V segment lost 6 bases and the J segment 5 bases; nucleotides outside the gene matches: 4. The CDR3 bases are TGTGCCAGCAGAGCCGGGACTAGCGGGGAGACCCAGTACTTC. It yields the protein CASRAGTSGETQYF.

The chain carries TRBV7-3 and TRBJ2-5; D is possibly TRBD2 (5 bases). This CDR3 has 15 residues. Germline values: CDR1 SGHTA, CDR2 FQGTGA. Deletions cut 5 bases from V and 5 bases from J, with 18 bases between. CDR3 nucleotide sequence: TGTGCCAGCAGCCCCCGTGGAGGAGCTTGGGAGACCCAGTACTTC. Its translation is CASSPRGGAWETQYF.

V is TRBV30 and J is TRBJ2-6; TRBD1 might be the D (5 bases). The CDR3 is 15 amino acids. The V end was cut by 0 bases, the J end by 0 bases, with 6 bases between. Germline-derived CDR1 and CDR2 are GTSNPN and SVGIG (reference sequence). The CDR3: CAWSVRGSGANVLTF. In DNA form, the CDR3 reads TGTGCCTGGAGTGTAAGGGGCTCTGGGGCCAACGTCCTGACTTTC.

This chain joins TRBV9 and TRBJ1-5; TRBD1 agrees at 7 bases. This CDR3 comprises 14 residues. Germline CDR1 reads SGDLS; CDR2 reads YYNGEE. Trimming took 4 bases from V and 7 from J; bases not matched to a gene: 8. The DNA for the CDR3 is TGTGCCAGCAGCTCAGGGGGGCTTGGGCAGCCCCAGCATTTT. Encoded protein: CASSSGGLGQPQHF.

V is TRBV7-9 and J is TRBJ1-6, with 11 bases lining up with TRBD1. Germline assignment: CDR1 SEHNR and CDR2 FQNEAQ (reference sequence). V dropped 4 bases and J dropped 11; count of bases not matched to a gene: 4. The CDR3 sequence is 14 residues long. The CDR3 spells CASSSGQGDPPLHF. CDR3 bases: TGTGCCAGCAGCTCGGGACAGGGGGATCCACCCCTCCACTTT. Based on the CDR3 plus reference TRBV7-9 and TRBJ1-6, the full variable domain is DTGVSQNPRHKITKRGQNVTFRCDPISEHNRLYWYRQTLGQGPEFLTYFQNEAQLEKSRLLSDRFSAERPKGSFSTLEIQRTEQGDSAMYLCASSSGQGDPPLHFGNGTRLTVT.

V is TRBV28 and J is TRBJ1-2; 8 bases are a match to TRBD1. The ends lost 2 bases at V and 8 bases at J; junction bases unmatched: 10. The CDR3 is made up of 15 amino acids. Germline loops: CDR1 MDHEN, CDR2 SYDVKM. Here the CDR3 reads CASSLGFGQGGGYTF. For the CDR3, the DNA is TGTGCCAGCAGTTTAGGGTTTGGACAGGGAGGGGGCTACACCTTC.

The chain has TRBV10-3 and TRBJ1-6; D remains unclear. CDR1 ENHRY and CDR2 SYGVKD come from the germline V gene. V dropped 0 bases and J dropped 0 bases, with 12 bases sitting between them. CDR3 size: 18 residues. The CDR3 loop is CAISESVKLSSYNSPLHF. Here the CDR3 DNA reads TGTGCCATCAGTGAGTCGGTGAAACTGAGCTCCTATAATTCACCCCTCCACTTT.

This clone is a singleton in its sample. The chain links TRBV25-1 to TRBJ2-1; the match to TRBD2 covers 7 bases. Germline V gives CDR1 MGHDK, CDR2 SYGVNS. V lost 4 bases to trimming and J lost 0 bases; unmatched junction nucleotides: 6. The CDR3 has 16 residues. CDR3 amino acids: CASSAWGGSSYNEQFF. The CDR3 DNA follows: TGTGCCAGCAGTGCCTGGGGCGGGAGCTCCTACAATGAGCAGTTCTTC. Looking up the rest from reference TRBV25-1 and TRBJ2-1 gives the full variable domain: EADIYQTPRYLVIGTGKKITLECSQTMGHDKMYWYQQDPGMELHLIHYSYGVNSTEKGDLSSESTVSRIRTEHFPLTLESARPSHTSQYLCASSAWGGSSYNEQFFGPGTRLTVL.

The chain carries TRBV2 and TRBJ1-2, with 9 bases lining up with TRBD1. Germline V gene sequence: CDR1 SNHLY, CDR2 FYNNEI. With 7 bases clipped from V and 0 bases from J, the junction kept 3 bases outside the gene matches. This CDR3 comprises 14 residues. The CDR3, as DNA: TGTGCCAGCATGGGGACAGGGTCTAACTATGGCTACACCTTC. Translating it yields CASMGTGSNYGYTF.

J is TRBJ1-1 and V is TRBV27, with TRBD1 matching 9 bases. V shed 4 bases and J 4 bases; nucleotides not matched to a gene: 19. The CDR3 spans 19 residues. From germline, CDR1 is MNHEY and CDR2 SMNVEV (reference sequence). The CDR3 reads CASSSDYRGRVVVSTEAFF. The CDR3 region has the DNA TGTGCCAGCAGTTCCGATTACAGGGGGCGCGTCGTCGTGAGCACTGAAGCTTTCTTT.

The rearrangement joins TRBV13 to TRBJ1-6; 8 nucleotides agree with TRBD1. Looked up from germline, CDR1 is PRHDT and CDR2 is FYEKMQ (reference sequence). Unmatched junction bases numbered 12, after V lost 5 bases and J lost 9 bases. This CDR3 is 16 amino acids long. The CDR3: CASSPMRDRGSSPLHF. CDR3 coding DNA: TGTGCCAGCAGCCCGATGAGAGACAGGGGAAGTTCACCCCTCCACTTT.

This sequence joins TRBV5-1 and TRBJ2-4; 8 bases map to TRBD2. The CDR3 runs 16 residues. The V segment lost 0 bases and the J segment 3 bases; nucleotides outside the gene matches: 5. CDR1 is SGHRS and CDR2 is YFSETQ in the germline V gene. In DNA form, the CDR3 reads TGCGCCAGCAGCTTGGGCGGGGGGCTAGTCAAAAACATTCAGTACTTC. The encoded protein is CASSLGGGLVKNIQYF.

The V and J genes are TRBV5-5 and TRBJ2-1; possible D gene TRBD2, 5 bases. V was cut by 2 bases and J by 3 bases, with 9 bases left in between. Germline V lookup: CDR1 SGHKS, CDR2 YYEKEE (reference sequence). The CDR3 length is 14 residues. The CDR3 region has the DNA TGTGCCAGCAGCTTAGCGGTTGACTACAATGAGCAGTTCTTC. Translating gives CASSLAVDYNEQFF.

This clone was recorded a few times. The chain couples TRBV5-1 to TRBJ1-2; 7 bases align to TRBD1. Germline trimming cut 0 bases from V and 4 bases from J; bases unmatched to any gene: 0. The germline V gene has CDR1 SGHRS and CDR2 YFSETQ. The CDR3 consists of 13 residues. The CDR3 DNA reads as TGCGCCAGCAGCTTGGACAGGGGCTATGGCTACACCTTC. Protein: CASSLDRGYGYTF.

This clone was picked up a small number of times. The chain couples TRBV28 to TRBJ1-3; maybe TRBD1 (6 bases). Germline V gives CDR1 MDHEN, CDR2 SYDVKM. V was pared by 1 base and J by 0 bases, with 13 bases between. The CDR3 has 17 amino acids. The CDR3 sequence: CASSLSPGASSGNTIYF. The CDR3 DNA follows: TGTGCCAGCAGTTTATCCCCAGGGGCCTCCTCTGGAAACACCATATATTTT.

The chain has TRBV11-2 and TRBJ2-7; 8 bases line up with TRBD1. Germline V gene data show CDR1 as SGHAT and CDR2 as FQNNGV. The CDR3 consists of 16 residues. V shed 5 bases and J 0 bases; nucleotides not matched to a gene: 9. The CDR3 sequence: CASSQRQGWSSYEQYF. CDR3 nucleotide sequence: TGTGCCAGCAGCCAAAGACAGGGGTGGTCCTCCTACGAGCAGTACTTC. Using reference TRBV11-2 and TRBJ2-7 for the parts outside the CDR3, the full variable domain is EAGVAQSPRYKIIEKRQSVAFWCNPISGHATLYWYQQILGQGPKLLIQFQNNGVVDDSQLPKDRFSAERLKGVDSTLKIQPAKLEDSAVYLCASSQRQGWSSYEQYFGPGTRLTVT.